The 28 T cell receptor beta chains below come from one sample, sequenced in a study of OX40 agonist ivuxolimab in advanced cancers. Produced via immunoSEQ multiplex PCR; TCRdb's table is partial and in-frame only. The sample has tens of thousands of clones; 65% to 90% are singletons. This sample comprised CD4+ or CD8+ T cells sorted from blood, obtained in a trial of the OX40 agonist ivuxolimab. These receptors were obtained from an adult with an advanced solid tumor such as melanoma, head and neck, liver or kidney cancer.

The genes are TRBV2 and TRBJ1-2; D is perhaps TRBD1 (5 bases). This CDR3 is built from 12 residues. The V end was cut by 1 base, the J end by 14 bases, with 14 bases between. Per germline, CDR1 SNHLY and CDR2 FYNNEI. DNA of the CDR3: TGTGCCAGCAGTGAAGTTATCGGGGCAAGAACCTTC. Translated: CASSEVIGARTF.

The table lists this clone with a count of one. The J gene is TRBJ2-7, the V gene TRBV21-1; the table's D call TRBD1 went unverified against the DNA. TRBV21-1 is described as a pseudogene. This CDR3 has 16 residues. The CDR3 nucleotides are TGTGCCAGCAGCAATAGTAACGGGACAATCTCCTACGAGCAGTACTTC. It encodes CASSNSNGTISYEQYF.

The chain has TRBV7-2 and TRBJ2-3; perhaps D is TRBD1 or TRBD2 (6 bases each). From germline, CDR1 is SGHTA and CDR2 FQGNSA. The CDR3 spans 17 residues. V was clipped by 0 bases and J by 5 bases, with 18 bases between them. The CDR3 protein is CASSLALAGGVVDTQYF. The CDR3 region has the DNA TGTGCCAGCAGCTTAGCTTTGGCCGGGGGCGTTGTAGATACGCAGTATTTT.

This chain connects TRBV10-3 to TRBJ2-6; D ambiguous. There are 18 residues in the CDR3. CDR1 is ENHRY and CDR2 is SYGVKD in the germline V gene. The germline V and J ends were trimmed by 8 bases and 4 bases, with 24 bases remaining between them. CDR3 residues: CAIRAAGMPTAGANVLTF. CDR3 sequence (DNA): TGTGCCATCCGGGCGGCAGGTATGCCCACGGCCGGGGCCAACGTCCTGACTTTC.

V gene TRBV19 combines with J gene TRBJ2-5, with 9 bases matching TRBD1. Unmatched junction bases numbered 5, after V lost 4 bases and J lost 5 bases. This CDR3 is built from 14 residues. Germline V gene lookup returns CDR1 LNHDA and CDR2 SQIVND (reference sequence). This CDR3 is CASSRTGVRETQYF. CDR3 in DNA: TGTGCCAGTAGTAGGACAGGGGTCCGGGAGACCCAGTACTTC.

This chain links TRBV7-9 with TRBJ1-1; D gene unclear. Trimming shortened V by 6 bases and J by 1 base, and 12 bases separated the two germline ends. Germline V gene lookup returns CDR1 SEHNR and CDR2 FQNEAQ (reference sequence). This CDR3 has 14 amino acids. The CDR3 DNA is TGTGCCAGCAGTTTAACAGAAACGAACACTGAAGCTTTCTTT. This gives the protein CASSLTETNTEAFF.

The gene calls are TRBV29-1 and TRBJ2-3; 12 bases align to TRBD1. Germline V lookup: CDR1 SQVTM, CDR2 ANQGSEA. Trimming at V came to 7 bases and at J to 1 base, leaving 6 bases not matched to a gene. The CDR3 totals 15 residues. CDR3 loop: CSGTGTGGGTDTQYF. The CDR3, as DNA: TGCAGCGGGACTGGGACAGGGGGCGGCACAGATACGCAGTATTTT.

V is TRBV30 and J is TRBJ2-5, with 8 bases matching TRBD2. Germline CDR1 is GTSNPN and CDR2 is SVGIG (reference sequence). The CDR3 has 13 amino acids. Losses at the gene ends were 1 base for V and 6 bases for J; bases not matched to a gene: 4. Here the CDR3 DNA reads TGTGCCTGGAGTGGCGGGGGGCCCCAGACCCAGTACTTC. Translating gives CAWSGGGPQTQYF. The full variable domain, rest sourced from reference TRBV30 and TRBJ2-5, is SQTIHQWPATLVQPVGSPLSLECTVEGTSNPNLYWYRQAAGRGLQLLFYSVGIGQISSEVPQNLSASRPQDRQFILSSKKLLLSDSGFYLCAWSGGGPQTQYFGPGTRLLVL.

The CDR3 sequence is CASSQDGLAGLGYEQYF. Here the CDR3 DNA reads TGCGCCAGCAGCCAAGATGGACTAGCGGGGCTGGGCTACGAGCAGTACTTC. V and J are TRBV4-1 and TRBJ2-7; TRBD2 aligns across 12 bases. Germline values: CDR1 MGHRA, CDR2 YSYEKL. The CDR3 contains 17 residues. V was clipped by 0 bases and J by 3 bases; unmatched bases: 6.

The rearrangement links TRBV2 to TRBJ2-2; unclear D gene. This CDR3 has 14 residues. From germline, CDR1 is SNHLY and CDR2 FYNNEI. V shed 3 bases and J shed 5 bases, with 10 bases lying between them. The CDR3 nucleotides are TGTGCCAGCAGTGAGGTTGCAGAGACCGGGGAGCTGTTTTTT. This codes for CASSEVAETGELFF.

A note on this clone: Different DNA sequences within this sample yield the same CDR3. V and J are TRBV7-2 and TRBJ2-2; unclear D gene. Germline V CDR1 and CDR2: SGHTA, FQGNSA. The CDR3 is 14 amino acids. Trimming pared 0 bases from V and 2 bases from J, leaving 4 bases between. For the CDR3, the DNA is TGTGCCAGCAGCTTAGCAGGAAACACCGGGGAGCTGTTTTTT. Translated: CASSLAGNTGELFF.

This chain links TRBV18 with TRBJ2-7; 8 bases line up with TRBD1. Germline CDR1 is KGHSH and CDR2 is LQKENI. CDR3 length equals 15 residues. V trimming: 2 bases; J trimming: 2 bases; junction bases outside the gene matches: 5. CDR3 region: CASSPGTGRPYEQYF. The CDR3 nucleotides read TGTGCCAGCTCACCAGGGACAGGCAGGCCCTACGAGCAGTACTTC.

The V call is TRBV6-6, the J call TRBJ1-4; D remains unclear. The CDR3 is 16 amino acids. Trimming took 2 bases from V and 7 from J, leaving 17 bases between them. From germline, CDR1 is MNHNY and CDR2 SVGAGI (reference sequence). The CDR3 DNA reads TGTGCCAGCAGTTACCTCGTGGGCACCGGGCGTGAAAAACTGTTTTTT. Protein sequence: CASSYLVGTGREKLFF.

This chain links TRBV11-2 with TRBJ1-1; unclear D gene. Trimming removed 0 bases at V and 3 bases at J, with 2 bases between. The CDR3 runs 12 residues. From germline, CDR1 is SGHAT and CDR2 FQNNGV. CDR3 sequence (DNA): TGTGCCAGCAGCTTAGAATACACTGAAGCTTTCTTT. It is translated as CASSLEYTEAFF. The full variable domain, in which reference TRBV11-2 and TRBJ1-1 provide the parts outside the CDR3, is EAGVAQSPRYKIIEKRQSVAFWCNPISGHATLYWYQQILGQGPKLLIQFQNNGVVDDSQLPKDRFSAERLKGVDSTLKIQPAKLEDSAVYLCASSLEYTEAFFGQGTRLTVV.

V and J are TRBV14 and TRBJ1-3; no clear D gene. There are 14 residues in the CDR3. The V end lost 3 bases, the J end lost 2 bases, and 8 bases lay between the germline ends. In germline, CDR1 is SGHDN, CDR2 FVKESK. The CDR3, as DNA: TGTGCCAGCAGCCAGGGGAGGACTGGAAACACCATATATTTT. The encoded protein is CASSQGRTGNTIYF.

The chain uses TRBV4-3 and TRBJ1-1, with 8 bases that match TRBD1. The CDR3 runs to 13 residues. With 0 bases clipped from V and 9 bases from J, the junction kept 3 bases outside the gene matches. CDR1 is LGHNA, CDR2 YSLEER, per germline. This CDR3 is CASSQDDRGKAFF. The CDR3, as DNA: TGCGCCAGCAGCCAAGATGACAGGGGAAAAGCTTTCTTT.

The V gene is TRBV5-6, the J gene TRBJ2-7, with D possibly being TRBD2 (5 bases). There are 14 residues in the CDR3. The V end lost 2 bases, the J end lost 7 bases, and 16 bases lay between the germline ends. The germline V gene encodes CDR1 SGHDT and CDR2 YYEEEE. CDR3 nucleotides: TGTGCCAGCAGCTTTTGGACGGGGTACGAGGAGCAGTACTTC. Translated, it gives CASSFWTGYEEQYF.

The CDR3 region is CASSTRAGQDYGYTF. The CDR3 DNA sequence: TGTGCCAGCTCAACACGGGCGGGACAGGACTATGGCTACACCTTC. V gene TRBV18 combines with J gene TRBJ1-2, with 8 bases fitting TRBD1. This CDR3 spans 15 amino acids. V gave up 5 bases and J gave up 3 bases; unmatched junction bases: 8. The germline gives CDR1 KGHSH, CDR2 LQKENI.

This clone was seen a single time. The genes are TRBV2 and TRBJ2-5; 8 positions match TRBD1. CDR3 length: 14 residues. Germline CDR1 is SNHLY and CDR2 is FYNNEI. With 5 bases clipped from V and 1 base from J, the junction kept 3 bases outside the gene matches. CDR3 bases: TGTGCCAGCAGTCGGGACAGGATCCAAGAGACCCAGTACTTC. This codes for CASSRDRIQETQYF.

The chain is built from TRBV6-5 and TRBJ2-2; a possible D gene is TRBD1 (5 bases). The CDR3 is made up of 14 amino acids. The V end was cut by 8 bases, the J end by 0 bases, with 10 bases between. From germline, CDR1 is MNHEY and CDR2 SVGAGI. The CDR3, as DNA: TGTGCCAGCCTTAAGGGGCCGAACACCGGGGAGCTGTTTTTT. Encoded protein: CASLKGPNTGELFF.

CDR3: CASSFRQGGETQYF. The DNA for the CDR3 is TGTGCCAGCAGCTTCCGGCAGGGAGGAGAGACCCAGTACTTC. The chain is built from TRBV7-9 and TRBJ2-5; possible D gene TRBD2, 6 bases. The germline V and J ends were trimmed by 3 bases and 4 bases, with 12 bases remaining between them. The CDR3 consists of 14 residues. From germline, CDR1 is SEHNR and CDR2 FQNEAQ (reference sequence).

V usage is TRBV7-2 and J usage is TRBJ2-5; TRBD2 might be the D (7 bases). V was cut by 3 bases and J by 2 bases, with 16 bases left in between. Germline V gives CDR1 SGHTA, CDR2 FQGNSA. This CDR3 is 16 amino acids long. The CDR3: CASSLVTGGPQETQYF. In DNA form, the CDR3 reads TGTGCCAGCAGCTTGGTTACGGGGGGCCCACAAGAGACCCAGTACTTC.

DNA of the CDR3: TGTGCCAGCAGGACAGAGTCATATGAAAAACTGTTTTTT. Amino acids: CASRTESYEKLFF. J is TRBJ1-4 and V is TRBV2, with D tentatively TRBD1 (5 bases). The CDR3 is 13 amino acids. Germline V gene data show CDR1 as SNHLY and CDR2 as FYNNEI. The V end was cut by 6 bases, the J end by 6 bases, with 11 bases between. Looking up the rest from reference TRBV2 and TRBJ1-4 gives the full variable domain: EPEVTQTPSHQVTQMGQEVILRCVPISNHLYFYWYRQILGQKVEFLVSFYNNEISEKSEIFDDQFSVERPDGSNFTLKIRSTKLEDSAMYFCASRTESYEKLFFGSGTQLSVL.

This chain joins TRBV7-9 and TRBJ1-2; maybe TRBD1 (5 bases). Germline V CDR1 and CDR2: SEHNR, FQNEAQ (reference sequence). This CDR3 region has 13 residues. Trimming cost V 3 bases and J 3 bases, with 8 bases left between them. CDR3 region: CASSFPRDYGYTF. CDR3 in DNA: TGTGCCAGCAGCTTCCCCAGGGACTATGGCTACACCTTC.

The V and J genes are TRBV7-2 and TRBJ1-1; D remains unclear. Germline V lookup: CDR1 SGHTA, CDR2 FQGNSA. This CDR3 contains 14 residues. Deletions cut 3 bases from V and 1 base from J, with 9 bases between. DNA of the CDR3: TGTGCCAGCAGCTTCTGGCTGACGAACACTGAAGCTTTCTTT. Protein sequence: CASSFWLTNTEAFF.

The V gene is TRBV4-1, the J gene TRBJ1-1; 9 positions agree with TRBD1. CDR3 length equals 16 residues. Germline CDR1 is MGHRA and CDR2 is YSYEKL. The trim removed 4 bases at V and 4 bases at J, leaving 10 bases unmatched. The CDR3 spells CASSRGSGTGITEAFF. In nucleotides, the CDR3 is TGCGCCAGCAGCCGCGGCTCCGGGACAGGGATCACTGAAGCTTTCTTT.

This chain links TRBV7-2 with TRBJ1-2; D not resolved. The CDR3 sequence is 15 residues long. Per the germline V gene, CDR1 is SGHTA and CDR2 is FQGNSA. Trimming took 1 base from V and 7 from J, leaving 16 bases between them. This CDR3 reads CASSLVLSGTAGYTF. In nucleotides, the CDR3 is TGTGCCAGCAGCTTAGTTCTATCGGGCACCGCTGGCTACACCTTC. Together with reference TRBV7-2 and TRBJ1-2, the CDR3 gives the full variable domain: GAGVSQSPSNKVTEKGKDVELRCDPISGHTALYWYRQSLGQGLEFLIYFQGNSAPDKSGLPSDRFSAERTGGSVSTLTIQRTQQEDSAVYLCASSLVLSGTAGYTFGSGTRLTVV.

V usage is TRBV19 and J usage is TRBJ1-2; a weak D match, TRBD1 (6 bases). The CDR3 runs to 15 residues. V was pared by 7 bases and J by 0 bases, with 15 bases between. Germline V lookup: CDR1 LNHDA, CDR2 SQIVND (reference sequence). DNA of the CDR3: TGTGCCAGTACGCTTACAGGGATGACTAACTATGGCTACACCTTC. Its translation: CASTLTGMTNYGYTF.